The 31 T cell receptor beta chains in this list originate from one sample, sequenced in a study of shared clonotypes between healthy human individuals. Profiled with immunoSEQ multiplex PCR; TCRdb holds only in-frame clones, not every one. The sample lists some 470,000 clones, around 78% occurring once. The sequencing input was PBMCs. The receptors shown here come from a woman between 40 and 50 years old in good health. Some clones in this sample may be carry-over from other donors' samples.

The J gene is TRBJ2-7, the V gene TRBV15; perhaps TRBD1 as D (6 bases). This CDR3 region has 14 residues. Germline V lookup: CDR1 LNHNV, CDR2 YYDKDF (reference sequence). V shed 0 bases and J shed 3 bases, with 9 bases lying between them. The DNA for the CDR3 is TGTGCCACCAGCAGAGATTTACAGGGCTACGAGCAGTACTTC. It translates to CATSRDLQGYEQYF.

This clone was counted a few times. This chain connects TRBV30 to TRBJ1-2, with D unclear. V was cut by 1 base and J by 8 bases, with 11 bases left in between. Germline V gene lookup returns CDR1 GTSNPN and CDR2 SVGIG (reference sequence). The CDR3 covers 12 residues. CDR3 in amino acids: CAWSAARGGYTF. The CDR3 DNA follows: TGTGCCTGGAGTGCCGCTAGAGGCGGCTACACCTTC.

This clone ranks as medium-sized. Distinct nucleotide sequences in the sample also encode this CDR3. The J gene is TRBJ2-7, the V gene TRBV10-2; 9 bases are shared with TRBD2. Trimming at V came to 8 bases and at J to 6 bases, leaving 8 bases not matched to a gene. This CDR3 region has 13 residues. The germline V gene encodes CDR1 WSHSY and CDR2 SAAADI. CDR3 DNA sequence: TGCGCCAGCCGGGCGGGAGGGCCTTTCGAGCAGTACTTC. This sequence encodes CASRAGGPFEQYF.

V and J are TRBV4-2 and TRBJ2-5; TRBD2 aligns across 8 bases. V was clipped by 0 bases and J by 5 bases; unmatched bases: 8. Germline V gene lookup returns CDR1 LGHNA and CDR2 YNFKEQ. The CDR3 sequence is 16 residues long. Here the CDR3 DNA reads TGTGCCAGCAGCCAAGATAGCGGGATTGGGTCTGAGACCCAGTACTTC. Residues: CASSQDSGIGSETQYF.

The rearrangement links TRBV28 to TRBJ2-1; weak D call: TRBD2 (6 bases). Trimming took off 8 bases at V and 6 bases at J, with 11 bases between the two ends. The CDR3 loop spans 12 amino acids. The germline V gene encodes CDR1 MDHEN and CDR2 SYDVKM. CDR3 amino acids: CASFGGINEQFF. As DNA, the CDR3 is TGTGCCAGCTTTGGCGGGATCAATGAGCAGTTCTTC. Looking up the rest from reference TRBV28 and TRBJ2-1 gives the full variable domain: DVKVTQSSRYLVKRTGEKVFLECVQDMDHENMFWYRQDPGLGLRLIYFSYDVKMKEKGDIPEGYSVSREKKERFSLILESASTNQTSMYLCASFGGINEQFFGPGTRLTVL.

This clone appeared once. The chain links TRBV2 to TRBJ2-1; 8 nucleotides line up with TRBD1. Trimming took 7 bases from V and 0 from J; bases not matched to a gene: 8. The V gene's germline CDR1 is SNHLY and CDR2 FYNNEI. The CDR3 has 16 residues. The CDR3 nucleotides are TGTGCCAGCACTAGCCGACAGGGGAACTCCTACAATGAGCAGTTCTTC. Translation: CASTSRQGNSYNEQFF. The variable domain in full, completed from reference TRBV2 and TRBJ2-1, reads EPEVTQTPSHQVTQMGQEVILRCVPISNHLYFYWYRQILGQKVEFLVSFYNNEISEKSEIFDDQFSVERPDGSNFTLKIRSTKLEDSAMYFCASTSRQGNSYNEQFFGPGTRLTVL.

The V and J genes are TRBV19 and TRBJ1-4, with D possibly TRBD1 on 6 matching bases. The germline V and J ends were trimmed by 5 bases and 6 bases, with 13 bases remaining between them. Germline CDR1 LNHDA, CDR2 SQIVND (reference sequence). The CDR3 consists of 14 residues. In nucleotides, the CDR3 is TGTGCCAGTAGTGCCGCGGGGGCTTATGAAAAACTGTTTTTT. This encodes CASSAAGAYEKLFF.

About this clone itself: This sequence is one base from a far larger clone and is likely a read error. The V gene is TRBV11-2, the J gene TRBJ1-1, with a tentative D call TRBD1 (6 bases). Trimming took off 8 bases at V and 1 base at J, with 20 bases between the two ends. The CDR3 has 16 residues. Per the germline V gene, CDR1 is SGHAT and CDR2 is FQNNGV. The CDR3 region is CASGPYRESPNTEAFF. In nucleotides, the CDR3 is TGTGCCAGCGGCCCCTACAGGGAGTCCCCGAACACTGAAGCTTTCTTT.

The genes are TRBV5-8 and TRBJ1-2; D possibly corresponds to TRBD1 (5 bases). Germline CDR1 reads SGHTS; CDR2 reads YDEGEE. V shed 4 bases and J shed 8 bases, with 15 bases lying between them. The CDR3 is 13 amino acids. The chain's CDR3 is CASSPGRAWGYTF. The DNA for the CDR3 is TGTGCCAGCAGCCCGGGCAGGGCATGGGGCTACACCTTC.

V is TRBV28 and J is TRBJ1-5; no clear D gene. CDR1 is MDHEN and CDR2 is SYDVKM in the germline V gene. The ends were cut back, 3 bases at V and 0 bases at J, with 9 bases in the middle. The CDR3 runs 15 residues. The CDR3, as DNA: TGTGCCAGCAGTTTGGCCCTTTATAGCAATCAGCCCCAGCATTTT. Amino acids: CASSLALYSNQPQHF. The full variable domain, rest sourced from reference TRBV28 and TRBJ1-5, is DVKVTQSSRYLVKRTGEKVFLECVQDMDHENMFWYRQDPGLGLRLIYFSYDVKMKEKGDIPEGYSVSREKKERFSLILESASTNQTSMYLCASSLALYSNQPQHFGDGTRLSIL.

This clone was seen at least ten times. V is TRBV30 and J is TRBJ2-5; D is undetermined. V gave up 4 bases and J gave up 7 bases, with 13 bases separating them. In germline, CDR1 is GTSNPN, CDR2 SVGIG (reference sequence). The CDR3 loop spans 12 amino acids. CDR3 coding DNA: TGTGCCTGGATTTTGAGTGGCTCGACCCAGTACTTC. Translation gives CAWILSGSTQYF. Full variable domain (remainder filled in from reference TRBV30 and TRBJ2-5): SQTIHQWPATLVQPVGSPLSLECTVEGTSNPNLYWYRQAAGRGLQLLFYSVGIGQISSEVPQNLSASRPQDRQFILSSKKLLLSDSGFYLCAWILSGSTQYFGPGTRLLVL.

This chain links TRBV7-3 with TRBJ2-2; 8 nucleotides match TRBD2. The V segment lost 1 base and the J segment 4 bases; nucleotides outside the gene matches: 8. Per germline, CDR1 SGHTA and CDR2 FQGTGA. The CDR3 length is 17 residues. The CDR3 sequence: CASSLRGTSFGTGELFF. The CDR3, as DNA: TGTGCCAGCAGCTTAAGGGGGACTAGTTTTGGCACCGGGGAGCTGTTTTTT.

The CDR3 region has the DNA TGCGCCAGCAGCTTGGGATTGTCACCTTCCTACGAGCAGTACTTC. Its translation: CASSLGLSPSYEQYF. The V call is TRBV5-1, the J call TRBJ2-7, with no clear D. The V gene's germline CDR1 is SGHRS and CDR2 YFSETQ. Trimming left V 0 bases short and J 1 base short, with 11 bases between. The CDR3 totals 15 residues.

V and J are TRBV4-3 and TRBJ2-3, with D uncertain. Trimming cost V 0 bases and J 0 bases, with 7 bases left between them. Germline V gives CDR1 LGHNA, CDR2 YSLEER. The CDR3 totals 15 residues. The CDR3 DNA is TGCGCCAGCAGCCAAGATGAGCTTAGCACAGATACGCAGTATTTT. It codes for CASSQDELSTDTQYF.

The chain is built from TRBV15 and TRBJ2-5; the D is unclear. V was trimmed by 1 base and J by 0 bases, leaving 6 bases between them. CDR1 is LNHNV and CDR2 is YYDKDF in the germline V gene (reference sequence). The CDR3 runs to 14 residues. The CDR3 loop is CATSRAGYQETQYF. The CDR3 DNA sequence: TGTGCCACCAGCAGAGCTGGGTACCAAGAGACCCAGTACTTC.

V and J are TRBV7-9 and TRBJ2-5; D assignment may be TRBD1 or TRBD2 (5 bases each). Germline V gene lookup returns CDR1 SEHNR and CDR2 FQNEAQ (reference sequence). There are 15 residues in the CDR3. The V and J ends lost 1 base and 5 bases respectively, with 14 bases between them. In DNA, the CDR3 is TGTGCCAGCAGCTTAGAGTCCGGGGCAGGGGAGACCCAGTACTTC. Translation gives CASSLESGAGETQYF. The whole variable domain, filled in from reference TRBV7-9 and TRBJ2-5, reads DTGVSQNPRHKITKRGQNVTFRCDPISEHNRLYWYRQTLGQGPEFLTYFQNEAQLEKSRLLSDRFSAERPKGSFSTLEIQRTEQGDSAMYLCASSLESGAGETQYFGPGTRLLVL.

V gene TRBV19 combines with J gene TRBJ2-5, with 9 bases lining up with TRBD2. The V segment lost 4 bases and the J segment 5 bases; nucleotides outside the gene matches: 11. In germline, CDR1 is LNHDA, CDR2 SQIVND (reference sequence). The CDR3 runs 16 residues. In DNA, the CDR3 is TGTGCCAGTAGTACGGGGATTAGCGGGAGAGGGGAGACCCAGTACTTC. It is translated as CASSTGISGRGETQYF.

Details on this clone: The same CDR3 arises from other DNA sequences in this sample as well. The chain is built from TRBV11-2 and TRBJ1-4, with 10 positions matching TRBD1. The CDR3 has 13 amino acids. V lost 3 bases, J lost 8 bases, and 0 bases stayed unmatched. In germline, CDR1 is SGHAT, CDR2 FQNNGV. CDR3 nucleotide sequence: TGTGCCAGCAGCTTGGACAGGGGGGAAAAACTGTTTTTT. Protein: CASSLDRGEKLFF.

The chain recombines TRBV6-1 with TRBJ2-6, with TRBD2 matching 11 bases. This CDR3 region has 17 residues. CDR1 is MNHNS, CDR2 SASEGT, per germline. J lost 7 bases, V lost 0 bases, and 5 bases had no gene match. CDR3 sequence (DNA): TGTGCCAGCAGTGAAGCTAGTAGCGGGAGGGCCGCCAACGTCCTGACTTTC. It codes for CASSEASSGRAANVLTF.

V gene TRBV11-2 combines with J gene TRBJ2-3, with 7 nucleotides matching TRBD2. The germline CDR1 and CDR2 sequences are SGHAT and FQNNGV. Germline trimming cut 5 bases from V and 4 bases from J; bases unmatched to any gene: 9. The CDR3 totals 15 residues. CDR3 in amino acids: CASSPRGGSADTQYF. As DNA, the CDR3 is TGTGCCAGCAGCCCCCGGGGAGGGAGCGCAGATACGCAGTATTTT. Drawing the rest from reference TRBV11-2 and TRBJ2-3, the complete variable domain is EAGVAQSPRYKIIEKRQSVAFWCNPISGHATLYWYQQILGQGPKLLIQFQNNGVVDDSQLPKDRFSAERLKGVDSTLKIQPAKLEDSAVYLCASSPRGGSADTQYFGPGTRLTVL.

This clone occurred many times. The rearrangement uses TRBV19 and TRBJ1-1; D unclear. Trimming left V 2 bases short and J 0 bases short, with 7 bases between. This CDR3 has 14 amino acids. The germline V gene encodes CDR1 LNHDA and CDR2 SQIVND (reference sequence). CDR3 in amino acids: CASSILGLNTEAFF. Written as DNA, the CDR3 is TGTGCCAGTAGTATACTAGGGCTGAACACTGAAGCTTTCTTT.

CDR3 residues: CATLDRGTDTQYF. The DNA for the CDR3 is TGCGCCACCTTGGACAGGGGAACAGATACGCAGTATTTT. This chain links TRBV10-2 with TRBJ2-3, with 9 bases fitting TRBD1. Germline V gives CDR1 WSHSY, CDR2 SAAADI. This CDR3 contains 13 residues. V trimming: 10 bases; J trimming: 3 bases; junction bases outside the gene matches: 5.

V and J are TRBV6-1 and TRBJ1-1; D unclear. The germline CDR1 and CDR2 sequences are MNHNS and SASEGT. Deletions cut 7 bases from V and 8 bases from J, with 11 bases between. CDR3 size: 11 residues. The CDR3 is CASKEEAEAFF. As DNA, the CDR3 is TGTGCCAGCAAGGAGGAGGCCGAAGCTTTCTTT.

This clone appeared many times. V and J are TRBV28 and TRBJ2-5; D possibly matches TRBD1 or TRBD2 (5 bases each). The DNA end favors TRBJ2-7, so the J call may be wrong. The CDR3 runs 16 residues. From germline, CDR1 is MDHEN and CDR2 SYDVKM. CDR3 DNA: TGTGCCAGCAGTTCCAGGGACCCTCCCTCTGAGTTCGAGCAGTACTTC. It is translated as CASSSRDPPSEFEQYF.

The chain has TRBV19 and TRBJ2-7; D is ambiguous. V shed 3 bases and J shed 4 bases, with 16 bases lying between them. In germline, CDR1 is LNHDA, CDR2 SQIVND (reference sequence). The CDR3 runs 15 residues. The chain's CDR3 is CASSIRGIGLYEQYF. CDR3 DNA: TGTGCCAGTAGTATTAGAGGAATCGGCTTATACGAGCAGTACTTC.

The V gene is TRBV7-9, the J gene TRBJ2-3; D may correspond to TRBD1 or TRBD2 (6 bases each). Trimming took off 1 base at V and 5 bases at J, with 16 bases between the two ends. CDR3 size: 16 residues. Germline CDR1 reads SEHNR; CDR2 reads FQNEAQ (reference sequence). CDR3 sequence reads: CASSLVRRGKGDTQYF. CDR3 nucleotides: TGTGCCAGCAGCTTAGTTCGGAGGGGGAAGGGAGATACGCAGTATTTT.

The rearrangement joins TRBV7-8 to TRBJ2-7; D unresolved. The CDR3 has 13 residues. Germline CDR1 is SGHVS and CDR2 is FQNEAQ. With 5 bases removed from V and 1 base from J, the gap between germline ends came to 9 bases. This CDR3 reads CASSPGLSYEQYF. The DNA of the CDR3 is TGTGCCAGCAGCCCAGGATTGTCCTACGAGCAGTACTTC.

This clone occurred a few times. J is TRBJ2-7 and V is TRBV5-1; 7 bases fit TRBD2. CDR1 is SGHRS and CDR2 is YFSETQ in the germline V gene. The V segment lost 0 bases and the J segment 4 bases; nucleotides outside the gene matches: 13. CDR3 length: 17 residues. The CDR3: CASSLVLDAERDYEQYF. The DNA of the CDR3 is TGCGCCAGCAGCTTGGTCTTGGATGCCGAGCGGGATTACGAGCAGTACTTC.

The V and J genes are TRBV5-4 and TRBJ1-1; unclear D gene. This CDR3 has 15 amino acids. CDR1 SGHNT and CDR2 YYREEE come from the germline V gene (reference sequence). The V gene lost 5 bases and the J gene lost 4 bases, with 18 bases spanning the gap. CDR3 in DNA: TGTGCCAGCAGGTTCCGGGGAGGCTTGGTCACTGAAGCTTTCTTT. Its protein is CASRFRGGLVTEAFF.

The chain combines TRBV28 with TRBJ2-7, with TRBD1 matching over 10 bases. The junction had 3 bases not matched to a gene; V was cut back by 3 bases and J by 1 base. The CDR3 contains 15 residues. In germline, CDR1 is MDHEN, CDR2 SYDVKM. In DNA form, the CDR3 reads TGTGCCAGCAGTTTTTGGGACAGGGGTTCCTACGAGCAGTACTTC. This sequence encodes CASSFWDRGSYEQYF.

This clone appeared once. The rearrangement links TRBV5-4 to TRBJ2-3, with D possibly being TRBD1 (6 bases). Germline V gene sequence: CDR1 SGHNT, CDR2 YYREEE (reference sequence). The CDR3 contains 15 residues. The ends were cut back, 0 bases at V and 3 bases at J, with 11 bases in the middle. CDR3 nucleotide sequence: TGTGCCAGCAGCTTGGGGGGGCTTATGACAGATACGCAGTATTTT. Residues: CASSLGGLMTDTQYF.